Shown below are 5 T cell receptor beta chains from a single sample sequenced in a study of blood T cells in healthy people across ages. A sample-barcoded 5' primer and a J-beta primer mix were used in a second PCR of roughly 7 to 11 cycles. TCRdb used MiXCR to reprocess the 5' RACE reads, holding one entry per CDR3 protein. The sample carries around 870,000 distinct CDR3 sequences, more than 25% recorded once. The sample consisted of blood. The receptor set was obtained from a woman of 80 years or more in good health.

This clonotype was counted many times. This chain uses TRBV7-8 with TRBJ2-3; 8 bases map to TRBD1. The junction had 16 bases not matched to a gene; V was cut back by 1 base and J by 4 bases. The CDR3 spans 19 residues. Germline assignment: CDR1 SGHVS and CDR2 FQNEAQ. The CDR3 protein is CASSLGGTPGTGGADTQYF. The CDR3 DNA sequence: TGTGCCAGCAGCTTAGGGGGGACCCCGGGAACAGGGGGAGCAGATACGCAGTATTTT.

This clonotype showed up many times. The chain links TRBV9 to TRBJ2-3, with D maybe TRBD2 (5 bases). Germline values: CDR1 SGDLS, CDR2 YYNGEE. There are 13 residues in the CDR3. V was cut by 4 bases and J by 6 bases, with 12 bases left in between. The CDR3 protein is CASSFSSGDTQYF. In DNA, the CDR3 is TGTGCCAGCAGCTTCTCGTCGGGGGATACGCAGTATTTT.

In this sample, this clonotype turned up a few times. The V gene is TRBV7-9, the J gene TRBJ2-3; 9 bases line up with TRBD1. Germline-derived CDR1 and CDR2 are SEHNR and FQNEAQ (reference sequence). The CDR3 contains 16 residues. Trimming cost V 5 bases and J 1 base; bases outside gene matches: 7. CDR3 amino acids: CASSPQGDRGTDTQYF. CDR3 nucleotide sequence: TGTGCCAGCAGCCCGCAGGGGGACAGGGGCACAGATACGCAGTATTTT. Full variable domain (rest looked up from reference TRBV7-9 and TRBJ2-3): DTGVSQNPRHKITKRGQNVTFRCDPISEHNRLYWYRQTLGQGPEFLTYFQNEAQLEKSRLLSDRFSAERPKGSFSTLEIQRTEQGDSAMYLCASSPQGDRGTDTQYFGPGTRLTVL.

The V gene is TRBV5-1, the J gene TRBJ2-7; the D gene is possibly TRBD1 (6 bases). Per germline, CDR1 SGHRS and CDR2 YFSETQ. The CDR3 spans 16 residues. Trimming removed 4 bases from V and 2 bases from J, with 19 bases in between. CDR3 in DNA: TGCGCCAGCAGCCGAAAACAGGGTATCGAGGCCTACGAGCAGTACTTC. The encoded protein is CASSRKQGIEAYEQYF. Supplemented by reference TRBV5-1 and TRBJ2-7, the full variable domain reads KAGVTQTPRYLIKTRGQQVTLSCSPISGHRSVSWYQQTPGQGLQFLFEYFSETQRNKGNFPGRFSGRQFSNSRSEMNVSTLELGDSALYLCASSRKQGIEAYEQYFGPGTRLTVT.

Comments on this clonotype: A much larger clone differs by one base, so this may be a read error. The chain is built from TRBV20-1 and TRBJ2-5; 12 nucleotides match TRBD2. CDR3 length equals 15 residues. Per germline, CDR1 DFQATT and CDR2 SNEGSKA (reference sequence). V shed 3 bases and J 11 bases; nucleotides not matched to a gene: 13. CDR3 region: CSASFGLAGLNEQYF. In DNA, the CDR3 is TGCAGTGCTAGCTTCGGACTAGCGGGACTCAATGAGCAGTACTTC.